This T cell receptor (beta chain) comes out of a study of T cell responses to AZD1222 COVID-19 vaccine. V was clipped by 4 bases and J by 14 bases, with 12 bases between them. The CDR3 is made up of 11 amino acids. This clone is a singleton in its sample. The antigen is not known. Study-wide results and caveats: At baseline, seropositivity was found in only six AZD1222 recipients. Most donors were white British and more were female, and clonal diversity was possibly underestimated. Spike was spanned by vaccine-associated CD4 TCRs, which were dominant at 160-218 and 743-854.

Data came from immunoSEQ multiplex PCR; TCRdb stores just in-frame clones and leaves some out. Found here are about 93,000 clones, 85% to 90% of them singletons; the top ten hold about 2.6%. The J gene is TRBJ1-4, the V gene TRBV5-3; D gene unclear. TRBV5-3 is sorted into the ORF group, with uncertain function. Sequencing used peripheral blood, obtained on day 0 of MenACWY control vaccination. The receptor comes from an adult in good health. The CDR3 DNA sequence: TGTGCCAGAAGCCCGGACCCCAATCTGTTTTTT. It specifies CARSPDPNLFF.